The text below deals with one T cell receptor (beta chain). Its antigen is unknown. No much larger clonotype is one base removed from it; base qualities were not supplied. Libraries came from 5' RACE. The listed sequencing device is Illumina HiSeq 2000. A universal primer binding site was introduced by template switching, and a unique molecular identifier was present in the final cDNA, enabling accurate counting of TCR cDNA molecules. First-strand cDNA for TCR alpha and beta chains was synthesized from specific primers in the conserved constant-segment region. To control for contamination, each cDNA library was double barcoded with a SMART-Mk sample barcode plus Illumina barcodes. Two successive PCR steps introduced TruSeq adapter sequences along with Illumina sample barcodes. The Illumina HiSeq platform was used with custom primers to sequence TCR alpha and beta cDNA libraries. Under the source paper's analysis protocol: Unique molecular identifiers were extracted from raw reads with MiGEC, and CDR3 positions were determined with MiXCR. For each individual, recombination models were inferred using an EM algorithm with the repgenHMM and IGoR tools. Shared clonotypes were analyzed with the tcR package in R, and sharing was normalized by the product of cloneset sizes. To study raw recombination without the effects of thymic and clonal selection, out-of-frame nonproductive sequences were analyzed. Using fastp at Q25 and MiXCR, TCRdb reprocessed the public reads and kept productive beta chains. A single entry per CDR3 protein holds the most common genes and DNA from its merged rows. TCRdb assigned the V and J calls; the authors' analysis was not used. Across this sample there are about 720,000 distinct CDR3 sequences, with 18% seen only once. The ten largest clones represent around 13% of the sample.

The sample comes from a study of identical twins (TCRdb year 2016). As for the study more broadly: TCR alpha and beta repertoires from monozygotic twins, unrelated adults of various ages and cord blood were deep-sequenced to test whether fetal clonotypes persist. To rule out contamination, the twin experiments were replicated at different times with different library preparation protocols.

Every donor was a healthy Caucasian. Three pairs of female monozygotic twins, all aged about 18 to 29 years, were included in the twin cohort. RNA for TCR libraries was isolated from peripheral blood mononuclear cells. Points the paper makes about the study in general: Zero-insertion analyses could be partly confounded by invariant T cells such as MAIT and iNKT, though diverse VJ usage argued against such confounding for most clonotypes. In monozygotic twins, out-of-frame TCR alpha sharing was systematically underestimated by recombination models, although the models agreed with sharing between unrelated individuals. Compared with coincidental sharing between unrelated individuals, an excess of low generation-probability sequences was observed among out-of-frame TCR alpha sequences shared between twins. Fewer insertions were carried by abundant cord blood beta clonotypes, a similar but weaker trend appeared in young adult naive repertoires, and no such trend appeared in memory repertoires. Because the same donors could not be followed over many years, the conclusions depended on cross-sectional statistical analysis. Excess twin sharing in beta out-of-frame sequences was weaker because fewer shared sequences lowered the signal-to-noise ratio.

Clipping removes 0 bases from V and 7 bases from J, with 6 as the unmatched junction base count. The CDR3 contains 15 residues, cysteine and phenylalanine counted. Only the CDR3 region is kept as DNA, spanning 45 bases read in frame from base 1. The same sample was also used in a study of T cells expressing NK-cell markers. That second publication adds: In sorted CD3+CD56+NKG2C+, CD3+CD56+NKG2C- and CD3+CD56-NKG2C+ T-cell subsets from about 8 donors, TCR beta-chain repertoires were profiled. Among the eight sequenced donors, seven were HCMV-seropositive and one was HCMV-seronegative. In several experiments an anti-gammadeltaTCR antibody was added to restrict sorting to alphabetaTCR-expressing T cells. In over five donors, the dominant CD3+CD56+NKG2C+ clonotypes were among the top 10 CD8+ clonotypes and accounted for roughly 1.0-7.5% of CD8+ T cells. Those dominant clonotypes were again the most abundant among CD3+CD56-NKG2C+ cells in a few donors, at about 25-65%. Whether the expanded NKG2C-expressing T cell clones were specific for HCMV antigens was left unclear. The eight sequenced donors were randomly selected healthy volunteers, three men and five women. A commercial ELISA kit detecting HCMV-specific IgG in serum was used to determine HCMV serostatus. Bulk peripheral blood T-cell repertoires were additionally sequenced from unsorted PBMC for several donors. MIGEC was used to demultiplex reads and group the reads by UMI, and MiTCR was used to assemble and quantify clonotypes. To exclude erroneous sequences, any TCR cDNA sequence not supported by at least two reads was discarded. The tcR package was used for downstream repertoire analysis, and clonotypes were matched between fractions using CDR3 nucleotide sequence together with V segment. Antigen specificity was annotated against VDJdb with VDJmatch, allowing one amino acid substitution in CDR3.

The receptor was derived from a woman under 30 in good health. Recombination joined TRBV12-3 or TRBV12-4 with TRBJ2-1, and 7 bases in between align with TRBD1. The source material was PBMCs. The encoded CDR3 is CASSLAPQGWNEQFF. The DNA sequence is as follows: TGTGCCAGCAGTTTAGCACCACAGGGGTGGAATGAGCAGTTCTTC.